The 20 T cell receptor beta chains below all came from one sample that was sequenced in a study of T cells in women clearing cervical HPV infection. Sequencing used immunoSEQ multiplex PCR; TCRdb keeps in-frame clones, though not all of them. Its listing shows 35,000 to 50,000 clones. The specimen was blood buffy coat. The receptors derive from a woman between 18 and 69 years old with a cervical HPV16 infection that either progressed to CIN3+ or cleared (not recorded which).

The CDR3 sequence is CASSLFPGANTEAFF. The sequenced CDR3 bases are TGCGCCAGCAGCTTGTTTCCAGGAGCAAACACTGAA. The V call is TRBV5-1, the J call TRBJ1-1; no firm D call. The CDR3 goes on 3 residues after the read ends, and that part is filled in from the germline J gene. CDR1 is SGHRS, CDR2 YFSETQ, per germline. The CDR3 spans 15 residues. V lost 1 base to trimming and J lost 2 bases, with 12 bases between them.

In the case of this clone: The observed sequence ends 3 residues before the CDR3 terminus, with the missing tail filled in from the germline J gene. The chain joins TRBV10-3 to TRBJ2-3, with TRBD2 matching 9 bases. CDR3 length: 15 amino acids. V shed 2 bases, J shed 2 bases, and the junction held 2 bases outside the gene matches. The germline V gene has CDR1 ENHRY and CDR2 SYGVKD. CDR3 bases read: TGTGCCATCAGTGAGGCTAGCGGGGTCACAGATACG. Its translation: CAISEASGVTDT. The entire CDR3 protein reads CAISEASGVTDTQYF.

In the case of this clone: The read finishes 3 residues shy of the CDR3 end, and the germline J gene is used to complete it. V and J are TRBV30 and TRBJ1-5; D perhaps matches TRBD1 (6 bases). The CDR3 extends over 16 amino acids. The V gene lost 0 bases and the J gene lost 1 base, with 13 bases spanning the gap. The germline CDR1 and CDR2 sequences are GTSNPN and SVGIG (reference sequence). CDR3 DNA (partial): TGTGCCTGGAGTGTACCAAGGACAGCGAGCAATCAGCCC. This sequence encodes CAWSVPRTASNQP. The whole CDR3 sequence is CAWSVPRTASNQPQHF.

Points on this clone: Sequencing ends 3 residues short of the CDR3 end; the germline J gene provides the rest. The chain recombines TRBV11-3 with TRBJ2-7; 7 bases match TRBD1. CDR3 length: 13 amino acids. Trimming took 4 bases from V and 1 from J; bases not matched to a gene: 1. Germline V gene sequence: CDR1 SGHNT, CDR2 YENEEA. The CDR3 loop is CASSSGQSYEQYF. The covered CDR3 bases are TGTGCCAGCAGCTCGGGACAGTCCTACGAG.

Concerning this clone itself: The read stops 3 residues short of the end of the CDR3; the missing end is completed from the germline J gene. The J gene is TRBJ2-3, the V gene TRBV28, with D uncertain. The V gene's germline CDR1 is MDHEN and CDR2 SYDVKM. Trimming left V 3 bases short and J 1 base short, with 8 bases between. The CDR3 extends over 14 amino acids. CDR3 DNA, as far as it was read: TGTGCCAGCAGTTTCCTGAGCGGCACAGATACG. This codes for CASSFLSGTDT. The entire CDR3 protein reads CASSFLSGTDTQYF.

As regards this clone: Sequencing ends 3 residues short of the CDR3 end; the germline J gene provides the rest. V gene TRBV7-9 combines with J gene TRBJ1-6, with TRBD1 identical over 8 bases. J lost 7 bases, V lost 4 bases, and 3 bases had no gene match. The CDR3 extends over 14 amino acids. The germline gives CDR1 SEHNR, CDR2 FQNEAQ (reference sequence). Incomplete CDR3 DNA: TGTGCCAGCAGCTCGGGACAGGACAATTCACCC. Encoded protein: CASSSGQDNSP. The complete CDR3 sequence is CASSSGQDNSPLHF.

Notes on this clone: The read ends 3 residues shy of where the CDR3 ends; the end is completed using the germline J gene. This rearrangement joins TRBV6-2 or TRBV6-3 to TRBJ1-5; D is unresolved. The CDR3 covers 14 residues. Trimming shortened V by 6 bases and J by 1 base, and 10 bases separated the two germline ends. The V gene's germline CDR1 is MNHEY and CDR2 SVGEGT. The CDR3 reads CASREGGSNQPQHF. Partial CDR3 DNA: TGTGCCAGCAGAGAAGGCGGGAGCAATCAGCCC.

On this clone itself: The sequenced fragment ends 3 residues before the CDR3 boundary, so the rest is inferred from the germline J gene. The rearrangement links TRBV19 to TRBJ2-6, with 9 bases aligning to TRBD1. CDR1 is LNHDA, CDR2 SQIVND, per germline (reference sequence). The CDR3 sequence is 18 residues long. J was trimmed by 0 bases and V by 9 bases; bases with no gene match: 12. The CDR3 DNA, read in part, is TGTGCCAGCCGAACCGGGACAGGGCCTTTCTCTGGGGCCAACGTC. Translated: CASRTGTGPFSGANV. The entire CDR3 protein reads CASRTGTGPFSGANVLTF.

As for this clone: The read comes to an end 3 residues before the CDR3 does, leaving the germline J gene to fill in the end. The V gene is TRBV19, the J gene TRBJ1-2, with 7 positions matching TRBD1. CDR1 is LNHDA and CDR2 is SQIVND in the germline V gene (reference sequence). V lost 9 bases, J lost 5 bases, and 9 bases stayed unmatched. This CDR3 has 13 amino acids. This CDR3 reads CASKGALEYGYTF. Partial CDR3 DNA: TGTGCCAGCAAGGGGGCTTTGGAGTATGGC.

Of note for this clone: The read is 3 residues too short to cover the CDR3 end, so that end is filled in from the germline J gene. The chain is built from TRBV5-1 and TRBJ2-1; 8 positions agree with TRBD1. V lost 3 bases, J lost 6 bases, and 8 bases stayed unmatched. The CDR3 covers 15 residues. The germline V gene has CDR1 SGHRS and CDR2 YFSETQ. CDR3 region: CASSYPGTGTNEQFF. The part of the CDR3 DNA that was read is TGCGCCAGCAGCTACCCCGGGACAGGTACCAATGAG.

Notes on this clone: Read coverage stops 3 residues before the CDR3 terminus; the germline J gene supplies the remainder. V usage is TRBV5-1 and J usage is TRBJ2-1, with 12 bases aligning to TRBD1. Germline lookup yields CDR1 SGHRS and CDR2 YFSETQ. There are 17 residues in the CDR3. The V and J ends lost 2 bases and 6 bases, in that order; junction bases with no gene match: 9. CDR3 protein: CASSFAPGQGAVNEQFF. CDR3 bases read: TGCGCCAGCAGCTTTGCTCCGGGACAGGGGGCGGTCAATGAG.

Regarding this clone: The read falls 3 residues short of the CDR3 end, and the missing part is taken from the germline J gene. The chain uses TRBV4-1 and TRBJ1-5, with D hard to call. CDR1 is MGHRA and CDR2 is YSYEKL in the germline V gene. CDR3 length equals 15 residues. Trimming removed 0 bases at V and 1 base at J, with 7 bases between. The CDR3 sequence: CASSQEERSNQPQHF. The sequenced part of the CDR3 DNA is TGCGCCAGCAGCCAAGAAGAGAGGAGCAATCAGCCC.

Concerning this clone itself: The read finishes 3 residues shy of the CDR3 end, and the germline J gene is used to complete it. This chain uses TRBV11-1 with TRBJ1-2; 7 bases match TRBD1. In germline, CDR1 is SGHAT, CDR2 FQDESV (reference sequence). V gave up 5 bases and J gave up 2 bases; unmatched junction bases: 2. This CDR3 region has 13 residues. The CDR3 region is CASSRTGNYGYTF. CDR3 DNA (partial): TGTGCCAGCAGCAGGACAGGAAACTATGGC.

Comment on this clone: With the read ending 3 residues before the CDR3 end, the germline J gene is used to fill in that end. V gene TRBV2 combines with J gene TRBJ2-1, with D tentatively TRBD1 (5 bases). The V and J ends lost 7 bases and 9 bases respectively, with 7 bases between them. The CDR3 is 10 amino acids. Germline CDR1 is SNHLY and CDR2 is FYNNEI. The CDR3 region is CASTRGEQFF. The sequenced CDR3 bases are TGTGCCAGCACAAGGGGTGAG.

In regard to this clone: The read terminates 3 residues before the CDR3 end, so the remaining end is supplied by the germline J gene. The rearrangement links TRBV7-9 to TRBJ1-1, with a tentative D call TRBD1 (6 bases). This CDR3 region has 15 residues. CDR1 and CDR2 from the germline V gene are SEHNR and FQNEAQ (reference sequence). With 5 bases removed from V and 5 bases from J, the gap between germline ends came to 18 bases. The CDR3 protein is CASSNHNRVSTEAFF. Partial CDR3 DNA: TGTGCCAGCAGCAACCATAACAGGGTATCGACTGAA.

The sequenced part of the CDR3 DNA is TGTGCCAGTAGTATGGAGGGACAGGGGGAAGAGACC. It specifies CASSMEGQGEET. In full, the CDR3 is CASSMEGQGEETQYF. The chain joins TRBV19 to TRBJ2-5, with 11 bases aligning to TRBD1. Read sequence stops 3 residues before the CDR3 end, and the germline J gene provides the missing end. V lost 3 bases and J lost 3; bases outside the gene matches: 3. CDR1 is LNHDA and CDR2 is SQIVND in the germline V gene (reference sequence). The CDR3 totals 15 residues.

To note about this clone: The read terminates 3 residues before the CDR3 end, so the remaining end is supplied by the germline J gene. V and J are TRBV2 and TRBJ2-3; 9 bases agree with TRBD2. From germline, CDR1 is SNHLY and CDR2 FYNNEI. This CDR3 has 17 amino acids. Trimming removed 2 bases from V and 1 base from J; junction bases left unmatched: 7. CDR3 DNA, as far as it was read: TGTGCCAGCAGTGAAAAGGGACTAGCTACCGGCACAGATACG. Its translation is CASSEKGLATGTDT. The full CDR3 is CASSEKGLATGTDTQYF.

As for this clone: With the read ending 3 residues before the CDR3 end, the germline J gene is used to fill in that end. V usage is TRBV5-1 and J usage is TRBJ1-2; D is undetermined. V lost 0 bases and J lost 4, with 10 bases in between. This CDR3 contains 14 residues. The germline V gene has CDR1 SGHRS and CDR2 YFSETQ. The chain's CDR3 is CASSLAAEAYGYTF. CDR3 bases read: TGCGCCAGCAGCTTGGCCGCAGAGGCCTATGGC.

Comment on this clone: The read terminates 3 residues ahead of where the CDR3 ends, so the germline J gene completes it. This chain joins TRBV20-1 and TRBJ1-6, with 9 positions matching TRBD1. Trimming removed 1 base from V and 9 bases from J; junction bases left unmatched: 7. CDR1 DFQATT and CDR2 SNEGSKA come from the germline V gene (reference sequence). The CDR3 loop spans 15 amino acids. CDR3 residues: CSARAYGTGSSPLHF. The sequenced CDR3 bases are TGCAGTGCTAGAGCATATGGGACAGGGAGTTCACCC.

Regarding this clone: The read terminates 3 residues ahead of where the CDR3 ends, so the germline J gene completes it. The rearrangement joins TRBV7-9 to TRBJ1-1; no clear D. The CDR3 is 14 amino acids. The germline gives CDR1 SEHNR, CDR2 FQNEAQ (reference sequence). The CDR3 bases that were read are TGTGCCAGCAGCGCCTCGGGGTCCCAAGAGACC. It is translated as CASSASGSQET. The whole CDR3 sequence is CASSASGSQETAFF. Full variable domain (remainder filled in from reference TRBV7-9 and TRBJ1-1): DTGVSQNPRHKITKRGQNVTFRCDPISEHNRLYWYRQTLGQGPEFLTYFQNEAQLEKSRLLSDRFSAERPKGSFSTLEIQRTEQGDSAMYLCASSASGSQETAFFGQGTRLTVV.